The T cell receptor (beta chain) under discussion was sequenced for a study of blood T cells in healthy people across ages. Concerning this clonotype: The junction and the germline gene differ at one end; a read error may be behind it.

The authors ran a second PCR of 7 to 11 cycles using a sample-barcoded 5' primer and a J-beta primer mix. One entry per CDR3 protein results from TCRdb running MiXCR on the 5' RACE reads. The table lists over 550,000 distinct CDR3 sequences, approximately 30% of them singletons. The germline V gene encodes CDR1 LGHDT and CDR2 YNNKEL (reference sequence). This CDR3 region has 16 residues. This receptor was taken from an elderly woman in good health. Sequenced sample: blood. V is TRBV3-1 and J is TRBJ1-3; D ambiguous. CDR3 residues: CARSQESGRGGNTIYF. The CDR3 nucleotides are TGTGCCAGGAGCCAAGAATCCGGCCGAGGAGGAAACACCATATATTTT.